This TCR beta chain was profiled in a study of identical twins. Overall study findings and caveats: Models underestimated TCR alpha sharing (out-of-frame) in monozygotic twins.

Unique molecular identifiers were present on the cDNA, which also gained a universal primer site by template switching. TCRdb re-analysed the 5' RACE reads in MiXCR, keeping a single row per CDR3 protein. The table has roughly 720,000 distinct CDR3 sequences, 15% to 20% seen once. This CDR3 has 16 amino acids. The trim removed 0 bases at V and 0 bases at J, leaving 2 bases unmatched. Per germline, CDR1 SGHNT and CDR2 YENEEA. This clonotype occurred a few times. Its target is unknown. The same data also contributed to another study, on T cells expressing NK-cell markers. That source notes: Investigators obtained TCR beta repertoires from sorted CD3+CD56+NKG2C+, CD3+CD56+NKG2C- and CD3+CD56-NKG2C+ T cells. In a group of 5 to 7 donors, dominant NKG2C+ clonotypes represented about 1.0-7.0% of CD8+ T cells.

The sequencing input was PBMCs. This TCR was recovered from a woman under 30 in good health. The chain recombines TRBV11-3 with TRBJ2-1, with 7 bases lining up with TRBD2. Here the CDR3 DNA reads TGTGCCAGCAGCTTAGATGGCGGGAGCTCCTACAATGAGCAGTTCTTC. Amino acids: CASSLDGGSSYNEQFF.